One and the same sample provided the 18 T cell receptor beta chains below, sequenced in a study of Ad26.COV2.S vaccination and SARS-CoV-2 variants. The treatment: some 19 received Ad26.COV2.S at low or high dose, single or two shots; several received placebo; per-sample allocation not given. On day 63 after the first injection, vaccine and placebo recipients gave samples. TCRdb's table, derived via immunoSEQ multiplex PCR, lists solely in-frame clones and lacks some. The data show over 400,000 clones, approximately 92% seen once. The material was peripheral blood, obtained in a trial of Ad26.COV2.S vaccine versus placebo. These TCRs come from a person aged 18-60 years who received the Ad26.COV2.S COVID-19 vaccine or a placebo.

This clone was picked up one time. This chain connects TRBV11-2 to TRBJ1-6; tentative D call: TRBD1 (5 bases). Germline-derived CDR1 and CDR2 are SGHAT and FQNNGV. CDR3 length: 19 residues. The ends were cut back, 6 bases at V and 1 base at J, with 22 bases in the middle. CDR3: CASSSRGSLFMSYNSPLHF. The CDR3 nucleotides are TGTGCCAGCAGTTCCCGGGGCTCTCTATTTATGTCCTATAATTCACCCCTCCACTTT.

The chain links TRBV6-2 or TRBV6-3 to TRBJ2-1; 7 positions match TRBD1. V lost 6 bases and J lost 3; bases outside the gene matches: 8. The CDR3 has 15 residues. Germline CDR1 reads MNHEY; CDR2 reads SVGEGT. CDR3: CASSWTGNFYNEQFF. The CDR3 DNA follows: TGTGCCAGCAGCTGGACAGGCAACTTCTACAATGAGCAGTTCTTC.

The CDR3 is CASSSRGEKLFF. The DNA for the CDR3 is TGTGCCAGTAGTAGCAGGGGCGAAAAACTGTTTTTT. The chain links TRBV19 to TRBJ1-4; perhaps TRBD1 as D (6 bases). V dropped 4 bases and J dropped 8 bases, with 8 bases sitting between them. Germline V gene data show CDR1 as LNHDA and CDR2 as SQIVND (reference sequence). The length of the CDR3 is 12 residues. The full variable domain, completed using reference TRBV19 and TRBJ1-4, is DGGITQSPKYLFRKEGQNVTLSCEQNLNHDAMYWYRQDPGQGLRLIYYSQIVNDFQKGDIAEGYSVSREKKESFPLTVTSAQKNPTAFYLCASSSRGEKLFFGSGTQLSVL.

V and J are TRBV5-1 and TRBJ2-2; perhaps TRBD1 as D (5 bases). Trimming took 4 bases from V and 6 from J, leaving 13 bases between them. The CDR3 contains 14 residues. Germline CDR1 SGHRS, CDR2 YFSETQ. The CDR3 sequence: CASSRQGSPGELFF. In DNA, the CDR3 is TGCGCCAGCAGCCGTCAGGGATCTCCCGGGGAGCTGTTTTTT.

The chain links TRBV23-1 to TRBJ2-5; perhaps TRBD1 as D (6 bases). TRBV23-1 is an open reading frame, and its role is uncertain. The CDR3 extends over 12 amino acids. The V and J ends lost 2 bases and 5 bases respectively, with 6 bases between them. Here the CDR3 DNA reads TGCGCCAGCAGTCAACAGGGGGAGACCCAGTACTTC. It translates to CASSQQGETQYF.

Only one count was recorded for this clone. The CDR3 protein is CASSLEGYSGDSYNEQFF. CDR3 nucleotide sequence: TGTGCCAGCAGCTTAGAGGGCTATAGCGGGGACTCCTACAATGAGCAGTTCTTC. The chain carries TRBV7-6 and TRBJ2-1; 8 nucleotides agree with TRBD2. CDR3 size: 18 residues. Trimming removed 1 base from V and 0 bases from J; junction bases left unmatched: 8. The germline V gene has CDR1 SGHVS and CDR2 FNYEAQ.

There are a few counts of this clone. The rearrangement joins TRBV11-2 to TRBJ1-1, with no clear D. In germline, CDR1 is SGHAT, CDR2 FQNNGV. With 4 bases removed from V and 0 bases from J, the gap between germline ends came to 9 bases. The CDR3 spans 14 residues. The CDR3 DNA is TGTGCCAGCAGCTGGAGGTTGCTGAACACTGAAGCTTTCTTT. This gives the protein CASSWRLLNTEAFF.

The J gene is TRBJ2-2, the V gene TRBV7-2; D gene ambiguous. Per germline, CDR1 SGHTA and CDR2 FQGNSA. Deletions cut 0 bases from V and 1 base from J, with 9 bases between. The CDR3 loop spans 16 amino acids. The CDR3 DNA follows: TGTGCCAGCAGCTTAGCGCGGTCAGGGAACACCGGGGAGCTGTTTTTT. Amino acids: CASSLARSGNTGELFF.

The CDR3 loop reads CASSSVYLTGGRDQPQHF. In DNA form, the CDR3 reads TGTGCCAGCAGTTCCGTGTATTTGACAGGGGGTAGAGATCAGCCCCAGCATTTT. The chain is built from TRBV28 and TRBJ1-5; 9 bases line up with TRBD1. CDR3 length: 18 amino acids. V lost 4 bases, J lost 5 bases, and 15 bases stayed unmatched. CDR1 MDHEN and CDR2 SYDVKM come from the germline V gene.

The rearrangement uses TRBV5-4 and TRBJ1-1, with D hard to call. The CDR3 is made up of 15 amino acids. Looked up from germline, CDR1 is SGHNT and CDR2 is YYREEE (reference sequence). The V end lost 4 bases, the J end lost 1 base, and 14 bases lay between the germline ends. The CDR3 is CASSPAPYPNTEAFF. Here the CDR3 DNA reads TGTGCCAGCAGCCCGGCCCCCTACCCGAACACTGAAGCTTTCTTT.

This clone was counted only a few times. The rearrangement uses TRBV18 and TRBJ1-2; D call uncertain. Trimming left V 0 bases short and J 1 base short, with 9 bases between. This CDR3 has 15 amino acids. Looked up from germline, CDR1 is KGHSH and CDR2 is LQKENI. The CDR3: CASSPPRSLNYGYTF. The DNA for the CDR3 is TGTGCCAGCTCACCACCGCGTAGCCTTAACTATGGCTACACCTTC.

The CDR3 sequence: CASTLGAGVPNEQFF. CDR3 nucleotides: TGTGCCAGCACCCTAGGGGCGGGGGTTCCTAATGAGCAGTTCTTC. The rearrangement links TRBV2 to TRBJ2-1; 7 nucleotides align to TRBD2. The CDR3 spans 15 residues. Trimming cost V 7 bases and J 7 bases; bases outside gene matches: 13. CDR1 and CDR2 from the germline V gene are SNHLY and FYNNEI.

This CDR3 reads CASSQGPSTQYF. Here the CDR3 DNA reads TGTGCCAGCAGCCAAGGGCCTTCAACGCAGTATTTT. The chain links TRBV3-1 (or the pseudogene TRBV3-2) to TRBJ2-3; D gene ambiguous. This CDR3 spans 12 amino acids. The V end lost 1 base, the J end lost 9 bases, and 8 bases lay between the germline ends. Germline CDR1 and CDR2: LGHDT and YNNKEL (reference sequence).

V is TRBV15 and J is TRBJ2-2, with TRBD1 identical over 8 bases. V was clipped by 8 bases and J by 2 bases; unmatched bases: 7. The germline V gene encodes CDR1 LNHNV and CDR2 YYDKDF (reference sequence). This CDR3 comprises 15 residues. The CDR3 loop reads CATGAGTGNTGELFF. The CDR3 coding sequence is TGTGCCACCGGGGCCGGGACAGGCAACACCGGGGAGCTGTTTTTT. Supplemented by reference TRBV15 and TRBJ2-2, the full variable domain reads DAMVIQNPRYQVTQFGKPVTLSCSQTLNHNVMYWYQQKSSQAPKLLFHYYDKDFNNEADTPDNFQSRRPNTSFCFLDIRSPGLGDTAMYLCATGAGTGNTGELFFGEGSRLTVL.

The chain uses TRBV7-8 and TRBJ1-2; TRBD1 agrees at 10 bases. V trimming: 2 bases; J trimming: 1 base; junction bases outside the gene matches: 1. The germline V gene encodes CDR1 SGHVS and CDR2 FQNEAQ. The CDR3 covers 15 residues. This CDR3 reads CASSLRDRGNYGYTF. The CDR3 DNA is TGTGCCAGCAGCTTAAGGGACAGGGGTAACTATGGCTACACCTTC.

The rearrangement links TRBV5-6 to TRBJ2-5; no reliable D call. The CDR3 runs to 13 residues. The germline gives CDR1 SGHDT, CDR2 YYEEEE. Trimming removed 1 base from V and 3 bases from J, with 7 bases in between. This chain's CDR3 is CASSLITEETQYF. In nucleotides, the CDR3 is TGTGCCAGCAGCTTGATTACAGAAGAGACCCAGTACTTC.

This clone was seen only once. CDR3 loop: CASSSGTGVYEQFF. The DNA for the CDR3 is TGTGCCAGCAGCTCAGGGACAGGGGTCTATGAGCAGTTCTTC. V and J are TRBV3-1 (or the pseudogene TRBV3-2) and TRBJ2-1; TRBD1 aligns across 10 bases. This CDR3 region has 14 residues. With 5 bases clipped from V and 8 bases from J, the junction kept 6 bases outside the gene matches. Per the germline V gene, CDR1 is LGHDT and CDR2 is YNNKEL (reference sequence).

CDR3 region: CASSPTGGGQETQYF. DNA of the CDR3: TGTGCCAGCAGTCCGACAGGGGGCGGCCAAGAGACCCAGTACTTC. The chain has TRBV28 and TRBJ2-5, with 10 bases identical to TRBD1. This CDR3 comprises 15 residues. Germline loops: CDR1 MDHEN, CDR2 SYDVKM. Trimming at V came to 5 bases and at J to 1 base, leaving 4 bases not matched to a gene.